The 10 T cell receptor beta chains listed next were all sequenced from one sample in a study of breast tumors, draining lymph nodes, adjacent tissues. TCRdb re-analysed the multiplex PCR reads in MiXCR, keeping a single row per CDR3 protein. The table lists fewer than 300,000 distinct CDR3 sequences, about 32% of them singletons. The lymph nodes were axillary draining lymph nodes from breast cancer patients. The sample consisted of axillary lymph node tissue. The receptors were sampled from a female donor with breast cancer. Some clones in this sample may be carry-over from other donors' samples.

The genes are TRBV7-9 and TRBJ1-1, with 8 bases lining up with TRBD1. CDR3 length: 14 residues. Germline CDR1 SEHNR, CDR2 FQNEAQ (reference sequence). With V trimmed by 4 bases and J by 1 base, 2 bases remained unmatched. The CDR3: CASSYGTGNTEAFF. The CDR3 DNA reads as TGTGCCAGCAGCTACGGGACAGGGAACACTGAAGCTTTCTTT. Drawing the rest from reference TRBV7-9 and TRBJ1-1, the complete variable domain is DTGVSQNPRHKITKRGQNVTFRCDPISEHNRLYWYRQTLGQGPEFLTYFQNEAQLEKSRLLSDRFSAERPKGSFSTLEIQRTEQGDSAMYLCASSYGTGNTEAFFGQGTRLTVV.

This clonotype has at least ten counts. Germline is not matched at one junction end, which may reflect a read error. J is TRBJ2-3 and V is TRBV5-8; 9 bases are shared with TRBD1. The CDR3 runs 11 residues. Per germline, CDR1 SGHTS and CDR2 YDEGEE. Written as DNA, the CDR3 is TGTGCCAGCAGCTCCGGGACAGGGTCTCATTTT. Protein: CASSSGTGSHF.

Concerning this clonotype: The junction differs from germline at one of its ends, possibly a read error. The J gene is TRBJ2-5, the V gene TRBV19; 10 bases are shared with TRBD2. Germline CDR1 is LNHDA and CDR2 is SQIVND (reference sequence). The CDR3 runs 17 residues. CDR3 loop: CASSIRTSGRYQETQSF. The CDR3 DNA reads TGTGCCAGTAGTATCCGGACTAGCGGTCGGTACCAAGAGACCCAGTCCTTC.

This clonotype appeared many times. This rearrangement joins TRBV19 to TRBJ1-5; D unresolved. Germline V gene data show CDR1 as LNHDA and CDR2 as SQIVND (reference sequence). The length of the CDR3 is 16 residues. The germline V and J ends were trimmed by 2 bases and 1 base, with 12 bases remaining between them. The CDR3 loop is CASSIIRYGSNQPQHF. CDR3 bases: TGTGCCAGTAGTATAATAAGGTACGGGAGCAATCAGCCCCAGCATTTT.

Many counts were recorded for this clonotype. The chain couples TRBV11-2 to TRBJ2-1, with D perhaps matching TRBD1 (6 bases). V shed 3 bases and J shed 10 bases, with 10 bases lying between them. The V gene's germline CDR1 is SGHAT and CDR2 FQNNGV. This CDR3 has 12 residues. The CDR3 is CASSFPGAEQFF. CDR3 nucleotides: TGTGCCAGCAGCTTTCCAGGGGCCGAGCAGTTCTTC. The full variable domain, in which reference TRBV11-2 and TRBJ2-1 provide the parts outside the CDR3, is EAGVAQSPRYKIIEKRQSVAFWCNPISGHATLYWYQQILGQGPKLLIQFQNNGVVDDSQLPKDRFSAERLKGVDSTLKIQPAKLEDSAVYLCASSFPGAEQFFGPGTRLTVL.

This clonotype was seen at least ten times. V is TRBV20-1 and J is TRBJ1-5; D perhaps matches TRBD1 (5 bases). Germline lookup yields CDR1 DFQATT and CDR2 SNEGSKA (reference sequence). The V gene lost 6 bases and the J gene lost 0 bases, with 18 bases spanning the gap. The CDR3 sequence is 16 residues long. CDR3 region: CSAPRTRQYSNQPQHF. CDR3 in DNA: TGCAGTGCCCCAAGAACGCGACAGTATAGCAATCAGCCCCAGCATTTT.

This clonotype has at least ten counts. CDR3 sequence reads: CSATRPSGTTYNEQFF. The CDR3 nucleotides are TGCAGTGCAACCCGACCTAGCGGGACGACCTACAATGAGCAGTTCTTC. This sequence joins TRBV20-1 and TRBJ2-1, with 9 bases fitting TRBD2. This CDR3 is built from 16 residues. V lost 6 bases to trimming and J lost 2 bases; unmatched junction nucleotides: 11. CDR1 DFQATT and CDR2 SNEGSKA come from the germline V gene (reference sequence).

As to this clonotype: No DNA is shown, since the ends of the CDR3 on it are uncertain; the CDR3 is the one TCRdb lists. This chain joins TRBV25-1 and TRBJ1-2; the DNA was not compared with TRBD1, the D call given in the table. In germline, CDR1 is MGHDK, CDR2 SYGVNS. The CDR3 is 14 residues long, ends included. The CDR3 is CACSARDRNYGYTF.

CDR3 region: CASSYWGGRGEKLFF. For the CDR3, the DNA is TGTGCCAGCAGTTATTGGGGGGGGCGAGGGGAAAAACTGTTTTTT. This sequence joins TRBV6-5 and TRBJ1-4; tentatively, D is TRBD1 (6 bases). Trimming stripped 3 bases from V and 8 bases from J, with 16 bases between. This CDR3 spans 15 amino acids. CDR1 is MNHEY and CDR2 is SVGAGI in the germline V gene.

In its sample, this clonotype was seen once. The germline gene is not matched at one end of the junction; a read error may be the cause. The rearrangement uses TRBV2 and TRBJ2-1; TRBD2 is a possible D gene (5 bases). Germline CDR1 reads SNHLY; CDR2 reads FYNNEI. The CDR3 covers 14 residues. The CDR3 is CAPRTRDGYNDQFF. As DNA, the CDR3 is TGTGCCCCAAGAACGAGGGATGGCTACAATGATCAGTTCTTC.